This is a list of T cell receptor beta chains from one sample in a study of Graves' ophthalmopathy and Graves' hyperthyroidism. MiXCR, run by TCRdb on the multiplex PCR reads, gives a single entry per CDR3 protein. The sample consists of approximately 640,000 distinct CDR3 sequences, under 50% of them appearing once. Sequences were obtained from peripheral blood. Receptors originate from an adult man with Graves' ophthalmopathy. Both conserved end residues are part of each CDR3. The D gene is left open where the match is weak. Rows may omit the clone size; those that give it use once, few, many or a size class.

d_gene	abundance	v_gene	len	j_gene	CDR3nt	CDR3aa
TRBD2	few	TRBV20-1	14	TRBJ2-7	TGCAGTGCTAGTAGGACTAGCAACTCCTACGAGCAGTACTTC	CSASRTSNSYEQYF
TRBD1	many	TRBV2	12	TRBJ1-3	TGTGCCAGCCCAGGGGGTGGAAACACCATATATTTT	CASPGGGNTIYF
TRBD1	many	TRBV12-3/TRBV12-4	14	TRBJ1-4	TGTGCCAGCAGTGAGACAGGGGGCGGCGAAAAACTGTTTTTT	CASSETGGGEKLFF
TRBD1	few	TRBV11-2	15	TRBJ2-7	TGTGCCAGCAGCTTAGGAGAGGGACAGGGCTACGAGCAGTACTTC	CASSLGEGQGYEQYF
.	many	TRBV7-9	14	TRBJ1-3	TGTGCCAGCAGCGCCTGGGACTCTGGAAACACCATATATTTT	CASSAWDSGNTIYF
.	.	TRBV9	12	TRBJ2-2	TGTGCCAGCAGCGGAGGAGGCGGGGAGCTGTTTTTT	CASSGGGGELFF
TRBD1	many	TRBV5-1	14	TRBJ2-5	TGCGCCAGCAGCTCCGGGACAGCAAAAGAGACCCAGTACTTC	CASSSGTAKETQYF
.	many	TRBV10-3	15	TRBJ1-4	TGTGCCATCAGTGAGTCTGGGGGGCGAGGTGAAAAACTGTTTTTT	CAISESGGRGEKLFF
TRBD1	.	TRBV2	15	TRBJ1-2	TGTGCCAGCAGGGCAGGGGGCCTCCGCGCCTATGGCTACACCTTC	CASRAGGLRAYGYTF
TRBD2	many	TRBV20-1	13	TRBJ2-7	TGCAGTGCCCACGCTAGCGGGACTGCCGAGCAGTACTTC	CSAHASGTAEQYF
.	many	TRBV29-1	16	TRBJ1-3	TGCAGCGTTGGAAAGGGTCAGGGGCGCTCTGGAAACACCATATATTTT	CSVGKGQGRSGNTIYF
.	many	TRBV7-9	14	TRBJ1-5	TGTGCCAGCAGCTTTGCAGGACGTTTGCAGCCCCAGCATTTT	CASSFAGRLQPQHF
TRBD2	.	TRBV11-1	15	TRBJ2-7	TGTGCCAGCTCACCTGGACTAGCGGGCTTTGGCGAGCAGTACTTC	CASSPGLAGFGEQYF
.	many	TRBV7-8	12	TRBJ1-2	TGTGCCAGCAGCTTAGCTGGGTTCGGCTACACCTTC	CASSLAGFGYTF
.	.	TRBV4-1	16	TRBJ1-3	TGCGCCAGCAGCCAAGTGCGAGGTCCCCCTGGAAACACCATATATTTT	CASSQVRGPPGNTIYF
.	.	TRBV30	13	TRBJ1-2	TGTGCCTGGAGTGTTGATGGTCAGTATGGCTACACCTTC	CAWSVDGQYGYTF
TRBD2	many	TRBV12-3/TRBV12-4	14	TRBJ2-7	TGTGCCAGCAGACAGGGACTAGCAGGATACGAGCAGTACTTC	CASRQGLAGYEQYF
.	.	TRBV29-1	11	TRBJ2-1	TGCAGCGTTGACAGGGCTCCCCTACGGTTCTTC	CSVDRAPLRFF
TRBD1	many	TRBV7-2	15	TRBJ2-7	TGTGCCAGCACCCGAGGGACAGGCTTAAGTTACGAGCAGTACTTC	CASTRGTGLSYEQYF
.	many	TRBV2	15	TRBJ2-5	TGTGCCAGCAGTGCCCATACGGGGAGCAAAGAGACCCAGTACTTC	CASSAHTGSKETQYF
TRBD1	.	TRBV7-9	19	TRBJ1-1	TGTGCCAGCAGCTTAGGTGGGTGGGACAGGGGGCAGGACAGCACTGAAGCTTTCTTT	CASSLGGWDRGQDSTEAFF
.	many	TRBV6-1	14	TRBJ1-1	TGTGCCAGCACCCTAAGGTACATGAACACTGAAGCTTTCTTT	CASTLRYMNTEAFF
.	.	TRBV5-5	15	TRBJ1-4	TGTGCCAGCAGCTCTAGCGGGACGACTAATGAAAAACTGTTTTTT	CASSSSGTTNEKLFF
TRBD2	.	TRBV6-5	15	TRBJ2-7	TGTGCCAGCAGTTTAGGACTAGCGCGATTCTACGAGCAGTACTTC	CASSLGLARFYEQYF
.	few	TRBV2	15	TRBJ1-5	TGTGCCAGCAGTTACGTCTCAGGGGCGGATCAGCCCCAGCATTTT	CASSYVSGADQPQHF
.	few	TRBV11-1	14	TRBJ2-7	TGTGCCCGCAGCGGAGCGTCGGGGTACGTCAAGCAGTACTTC	CARSGASGYVKQYF
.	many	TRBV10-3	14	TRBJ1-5	TGTGCCATCAGTGATGGTGGCAGCAATCAGCCCCAGCATTTT	CAISDGGSNQPQHF
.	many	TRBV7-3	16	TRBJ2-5	TGTGCCAGCAGCCTGTCGGGGAGCCCCACGGGGGAGACCCAGTACTTC	CASSLSGSPTGETQYF
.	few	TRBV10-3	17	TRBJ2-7	TGTGCCAGCAGTTACGACACCCGACAGGTTTCGATCTACGAGCAGTACTTC	CASSYDTRQVSIYEQYF
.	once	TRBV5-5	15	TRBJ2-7	TGTGCCAGCAGTTACCGAGCCTATAGCTCCTACGAGCAGTACTTC	CASSYRAYSSYEQYF
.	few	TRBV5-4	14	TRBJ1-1	TGTGCCAGCAGCTTGATGGGTGGGGGGACTGAAGCTTTCTTT	CASSLMGGGTEAFF